Ten or more counts support the clone carrying this T cell receptor beta chain. Its antigen is not known. This specimen belongs to a study of regulatory T cells in long-lasting Graves disease. The wider study: The antithyroid drugs taken by newly diagnosed Graves' patients had been used for under 3 months.

CDR1 SGHAT and CDR2 FQNNGV come from the germline V gene. V shed 2 bases and J 6 bases; nucleotides not matched to a gene: 8. The CDR3 is 16 residues long. To make TCR beta libraries, researchers used iRepertoire HTBI primers and Arm-PCR of CDR3 regions. TCRdb reprocessed the multiplex PCR reads via MiXCR and lists one record per CDR3 protein. The table includes approximately 470,000 distinct CDR3 sequences, around 15% detected once. The sample's time point: newly diagnosed GD, antithyroid drugs for less than 3 months. TCR sequences were obtained from RNA taken from PBMCs. General observations from the study: Repertoires from persistent disease leaned toward TRBV28, TRBJ1-2 and TRBJ2-5.

These records were also assigned to another study, of T cells in Graves' hyperthyroidism and ophthalmopathy.

The sequence derives from a man aged 35-49 years with Graves disease. The chain carries TRBV11-2 and TRBJ2-1; 9 nucleotides agree with TRBD2. The sequencing used peripheral blood mononuclear cells (PBMCs), collected at new diagnosis, from a patient treated with antithyroid drugs. CDR3 residues: CASSLTPGLASNEQFF. The CDR3 DNA sequence: TGTGCCAGCAGCTTAACCCCGGGACTAGCCTCCAATGAGCAGTTCTTC.